This T cell receptor beta chain was sequenced for a study of cytomegalovirus exposure and HLA in healthy donors. Primers for the PCR totalled 60 Vbeta and 13 Jbeta. Only in-frame clones appear in the TCRdb table, and some are missing; sequencing was by immunoSEQ multiplex PCR. The data hold about 150,000 clones, with around 86% observed a single time. This clone was counted a single time. CDR3 length: 15 amino acids. V trimming: 6 bases; J trimming: 4 bases; junction bases outside the gene matches: 11. Germline values: CDR1 SGHDN, CDR2 FVKESK. The source material was PBMCs. The clonotype comes from a woman aged 45-65 years in good health and CMV-seropositive. This chain links TRBV14 with TRBJ2-7; 8 nucleotides match TRBD2. CDR3 coding DNA: TGTGCCAGCAGTCGGGGGGGAATGACTATATACGAGCAGTACTTC. It yields the protein CASSRGGMTIYEQYF.